This entry concerns a single T cell receptor (beta chain). The table came from immunoSEQ multiplex PCR; TCRdb's copy has only in-frame clones and leaves some out. The table lists 100,000 to 150,000 clones, roughly 80% of them singletons. The germline V and J ends were trimmed by 0 bases and 0 bases, with 7 bases remaining between them. Per germline, CDR1 SGDLS and CDR2 YYNGEE. The CDR3 has 15 amino acids. This record belongs to a study of blood T cell repertoires in COVID-19. What was sequenced was peripheral blood. The receptor comes from a woman at least 80 years old with acute or convalescent COVID-19. This chain connects TRBV9 to TRBJ1-3; no reliable D call. Here the CDR3 DNA reads TGTGCCAGCAGCGTAGGCGCCAACTCTGGAAACACCATATATTTT. It translates to CASSVGANSGNTIYF.